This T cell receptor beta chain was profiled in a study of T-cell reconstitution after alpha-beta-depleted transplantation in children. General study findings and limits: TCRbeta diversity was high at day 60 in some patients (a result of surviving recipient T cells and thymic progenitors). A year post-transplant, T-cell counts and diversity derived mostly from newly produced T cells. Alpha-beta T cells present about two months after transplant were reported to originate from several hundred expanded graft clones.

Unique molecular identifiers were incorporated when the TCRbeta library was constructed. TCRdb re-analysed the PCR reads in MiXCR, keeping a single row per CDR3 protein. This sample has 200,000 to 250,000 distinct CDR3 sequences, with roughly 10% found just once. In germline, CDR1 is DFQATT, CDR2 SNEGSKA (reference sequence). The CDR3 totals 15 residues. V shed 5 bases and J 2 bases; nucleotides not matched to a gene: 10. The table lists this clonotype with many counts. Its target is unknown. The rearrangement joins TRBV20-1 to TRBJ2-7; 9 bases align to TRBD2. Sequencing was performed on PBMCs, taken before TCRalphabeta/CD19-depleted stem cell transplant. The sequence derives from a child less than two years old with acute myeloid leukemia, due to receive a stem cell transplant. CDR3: CSAAMSGGFPYEQYF. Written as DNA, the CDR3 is TGCAGTGCTGCCATGAGCGGGGGGTTTCCCTACGAGCAGTACTTC.